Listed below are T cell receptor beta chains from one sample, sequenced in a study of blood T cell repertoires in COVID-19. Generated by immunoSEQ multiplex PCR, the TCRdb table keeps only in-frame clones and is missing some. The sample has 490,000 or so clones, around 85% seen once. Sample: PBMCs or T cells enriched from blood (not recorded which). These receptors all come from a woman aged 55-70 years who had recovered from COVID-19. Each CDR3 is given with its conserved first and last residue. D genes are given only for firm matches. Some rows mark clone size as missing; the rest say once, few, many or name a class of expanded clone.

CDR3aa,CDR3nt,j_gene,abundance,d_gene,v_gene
CASSRDRNSPLHF,TGTGCCAGCAGTAGGGACAGAAATTCACCCCTCCACTTT,TRBJ1-6,-,TRBD1,TRBV2
CASSQDPVREQYF,TGTGCCAGCAGCCAAGATCCGGTCAGGGAGCAGTACTTC,TRBJ2-7,once,-,TRBV3-1/TRBV3-2
CATSGPEAQGHNEQFF,TGTGCCACCAGCGGACCCGAGGCTCAGGGCCACAATGAGCAGTTCTTC,TRBJ2-1,-,-,TRBV15
CASSLTAFADTQYF,TGTGCCAGCTCACTTACAGCATTTGCAGATACGCAGTATTTT,TRBJ2-3,-,-,TRBV18
CASSLSGGNEQFF,TGTGCCAGCAGTTTATCGGGGGGAAATGAGCAGTTCTTC,TRBJ2-1,-,-,TRBV27
CASRSGTGSGNTIYF,TGTGCCAGCAGGTCCGGGACAGGGTCTGGAAACACCATATATTTT,TRBJ1-3,-,TRBD1,TRBV7-2
CAWTGFRTETQYF,TGTGCCTGGACAGGGTTCAGAACGGAGACCCAGTACTTC,TRBJ2-5,-,-,TRBV30
CSVETPLAETYEQYF,TGCAGCGTTGAGACCCCACTAGCGGAAACCTACGAGCAGTACTTC,TRBJ2-7,-,TRBD2,TRBV29-1
CASSEPDSPGGVQETQYF,TGTGCCAGCAGTGAACCAGACTCGCCCGGAGGGGTGCAAGAGACCCAGTACTTC,TRBJ2-5,-,-,TRBV6-1
CASSLSWQNNEQFF,TGTGCCAGCAGCTTAAGTTGGCAGAACAATGAGCAGTTCTTC,TRBJ2-1,-,-,TRBV7-9
CASSSSYNSPLHF,TGCGCCAGCAGTTCCAGCTATAATTCACCCCTCCACTTT,TRBJ1-6,few,-,TRBV10-1
CASSLLGSVTGELFF,TGTGCCAGCAGCTTACTGGGGAGTGTCACCGGGGAGCTGTTTTTT,TRBJ2-2,-,-,TRBV11-3
CASTRVMSGAEAFF,TGTGCCAGCACCAGGGTGATGTCTGGCGCTGAAGCTTTCTTT,TRBJ1-1,-,-,TRBV9
CASNSQGIPNTEAFF,TGTGCCAGCAACTCACAGGGGATCCCGAACACTGAAGCTTTCTTT,TRBJ1-1,-,TRBD1,TRBV2
CASSPDRESGYTF,TGTGCCAGCAGCCCGGACAGGGAATCCGGCTACACCTTC,TRBJ1-2,-,TRBD1,TRBV5-6
CASSYLAGGPYEQFF,TGTGCCAGCAGCTACCTAGCGGGGGGGCCCTATGAGCAGTTCTTC,TRBJ2-1,-,TRBD2,TRBV7-2
CASSTDRQGGHMNTEAFF,TGCGCCAGCTCCACCGACAGGCAAGGGGGCCATATGAACACTGAAGCTTTCTTT,TRBJ1-1,-,TRBD1,TRBV10-1
CASSRRLATDTQYF,TGTGCCAGCAGTCGCCGACTAGCGACAGATACGCAGTATTTT,TRBJ2-3,-,TRBD2,TRBV6-5
CASSGAGNIQYF,TGTGCCAGCAGCGGAGCCGGAAACATTCAGTACTTC,TRBJ2-4,-,-,TRBV9
CASSSETSPIQYEQYF,TGTGCCAGCAGCTCCGAGACTAGCCCCATTCAGTACGAGCAGTACTTC,TRBJ2-7,-,TRBD2,TRBV7-8
CASSVTASTGELFF,TGTGCCAGCAGTGTGACAGCCAGCACCGGGGAGCTGTTTTTT,TRBJ2-2,-,-,TRBV2
CASSLEGTTGDSRGYTF,TGCGCCAGCAGCTTGGAAGGGACGACAGGGGACTCGAGGGGCTACACCTTC,TRBJ1-2,few,TRBD1,TRBV5-1
CAWSAAGLAGPRDEQFF,TGTGCCTGGAGTGCCGCGGGACTAGCGGGGCCCCGGGATGAGCAGTTCTTC,TRBJ2-1,-,TRBD2,TRBV30
CAISESGTGKEKLFF,TGTGCCATCAGTGAGTCCGGGACAGGGAAGGAAAAACTGTTTTTT,TRBJ1-4,-,TRBD1,TRBV10-3
CASSPQHSNQPQHF,TGTGCCAGCTCACCACAGCATAGCAATCAGCCCCAGCATTTT,TRBJ1-5,few,-,TRBV18
CASSQGTGQPQHF,TGTGCCAGCAGTCAGGGCACGGGCCAGCCCCAGCATTTT,TRBJ1-5,-,-,TRBV7-2
CASSSGGTEAFF,TGTGCCAGCAGTTCAGGAGGCACTGAAGCTTTCTTT,TRBJ1-1,-,-,TRBV7-8
CASSDKRGAIDEQFF,TGTGCCAGCAGTGATAAGCGGGGGGCCATAGATGAGCAGTTCTTC,TRBJ2-1,-,TRBD2,TRBV6-1
CASSGYRVRDTEAFF,TGTGCCAGCAGCGGTTACAGGGTGAGGGACACTGAAGCTTTCTTT,TRBJ1-1,-,-,TRBV11-3
CASSPQGVGEAFF,TGTGCCAGCTCACCACAGGGGGTGGGTGAAGCTTTCTTT,TRBJ1-1,-,-,TRBV18
CASSSWASVFRTGELFF,TGCGCCAGCAGCTCATGGGCTAGCGTTTTTCGGACCGGGGAGCTGTTTTTT,TRBJ2-2,-,-,TRBV5-1
CATSREGQAQETQYF,TGTGCCACCAGCAGAGAGGGACAAGCTCAAGAGACCCAGTACTTC,TRBJ2-5,-,-,TRBV15
CASSRDRQETQYF,TGCGCCAGCAGCCGGGACAGACAAGAGACCCAGTACTTC,TRBJ2-5,-,TRBD1,TRBV5-1
CASSYRSVNYGYTF,TGTGCCAGCAGCTACCGTTCGGTTAACTATGGCTACACCTTC,TRBJ1-2,-,-,TRBV3-1/TRBV3-2
CAWRLGQMNTGELFF,TGTGCCTGGAGACTGGGACAGATGAACACCGGGGAGCTGTTTTTT,TRBJ2-2,-,TRBD1,TRBV30
CASSQEDRVNEKLFF,TGCGCCAGCAGCCAGGAGGACAGGGTAAATGAAAAACTGTTTTTT,TRBJ1-4,-,TRBD1,TRBV4-1
CASSPPRTFGADTQYF,TGTGCCAGCAGCCCCCCCCGGACCTTCGGGGCAGATACGCAGTATTTT,TRBJ2-3,-,-,TRBV11-2
CATSDWKAGSYEQYF,TGTGCCACCAGTGATTGGAAGGCAGGATCCTACGAGCAGTACTTC,TRBJ2-7,-,-,TRBV24-1
CASSEDSRVWEGYTF,TGTGCCAGCAGTGAAGATAGCAGGGTTTGGGAAGGCTACACCTTC,TRBJ1-2,once,-,TRBV6-1
CASSVQENTEAFF,TGTGCCAGCAGCGTCCAGGAGAACACTGAAGCTTTCTTT,TRBJ1-1,-,-,TRBV11-2
CASSLGGDQETQYF,TGCGCCAGCAGCTTGGGAGGAGACCAAGAGACCCAGTACTTC,TRBJ2-5,-,-,TRBV5-1
CASTTGFNQPQHF,TGTGCCAGCACGACAGGATTCAATCAGCCCCAGCATTTT,TRBJ1-5,-,-,TRBV19
CASSLITGGTNTEAFF,TGTGCCAGCAGCTTAATAACAGGGGGAACGAACACTGAAGCTTTCTTT,TRBJ1-1,-,TRBD1,TRBV11-2
CAWGYPGQGRYGYTF,TGTGCCTGGGGGTACCCGGGACAGGGGAGATATGGCTACACCTTC,TRBJ1-2,-,TRBD1,TRBV30
CAIGSSGAPNEKLFF,TGTGCCATCGGGTCCTCAGGGGCGCCTAATGAAAAACTGTTTTTT,TRBJ1-4,few,-,TRBV10-3
CAWSPQGAGGYGYTF,TGTGCCTGGAGTCCCCAGGGGGCAGGGGGCTATGGCTACACCTTC,TRBJ1-2,-,TRBD1,TRBV30
CASSDNWGPNYGYTF,TGTGCCAGCAGTGACAACTGGGGCCCTAACTATGGCTACACCTTC,TRBJ1-2,-,-,TRBV6-1
CASSEGQGANQPQHF,TGTGCCAGCAGTGAGGGACAGGGGGCGAATCAGCCCCAGCATTTT,TRBJ1-5,-,TRBD1,TRBV6-1
CASSVLPGGANTGELFF,TGTGCCAGCAGTGTCCTACCCGGGGGAGCGAACACCGGGGAGCTGTTTTTT,TRBJ2-2,-,-,TRBV6-1
CASSKGVSTDTQYF,TGTGCCAGCTCGAAGGGGGTAAGCACAGATACGCAGTATTTT,TRBJ2-3,-,-,TRBV5-4
CASSAGTGVNEQFF,TGTGCCAGCAGTGCCGGGACAGGGGTCAATGAGCAGTTCTTC,TRBJ2-1,-,TRBD1,TRBV6-4
CASSPWTGGAAYTF,TGCGCCAGCAGCCCTTGGACAGGGGGCGCCGCCTACACCTTC,TRBJ1-2,-,TRBD1,TRBV4-1
CASSLASLPSWYNEQFF,TGTGCCAGCAGCTTAGCGTCACTACCTTCGTGGTACAATGAGCAGTTCTTC,TRBJ2-1,-,-,TRBV7-9